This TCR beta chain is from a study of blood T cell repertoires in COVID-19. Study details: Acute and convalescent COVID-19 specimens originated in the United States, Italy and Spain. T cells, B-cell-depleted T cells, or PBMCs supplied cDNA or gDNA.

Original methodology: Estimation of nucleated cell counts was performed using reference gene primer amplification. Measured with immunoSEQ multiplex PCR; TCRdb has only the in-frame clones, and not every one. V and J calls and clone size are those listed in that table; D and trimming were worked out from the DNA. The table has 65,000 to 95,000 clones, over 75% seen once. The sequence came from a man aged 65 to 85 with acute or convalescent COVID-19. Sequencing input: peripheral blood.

CDR3 sequence: CASSFRTELNTEAFF. The CDR3 DNA reads as TGTGCCAGCAGTTTCCGGACAGAATTGAACACTGAAGCTTTCTTT. This chain joins TRBV28 and TRBJ1-1, with D possibly being TRBD1 (6 bases). Germline CDR1 MDHEN, CDR2 SYDVKM. Trimming pared 3 bases from V and 0 bases from J, leaving 11 bases between. The length of the CDR3 is 15 residues.